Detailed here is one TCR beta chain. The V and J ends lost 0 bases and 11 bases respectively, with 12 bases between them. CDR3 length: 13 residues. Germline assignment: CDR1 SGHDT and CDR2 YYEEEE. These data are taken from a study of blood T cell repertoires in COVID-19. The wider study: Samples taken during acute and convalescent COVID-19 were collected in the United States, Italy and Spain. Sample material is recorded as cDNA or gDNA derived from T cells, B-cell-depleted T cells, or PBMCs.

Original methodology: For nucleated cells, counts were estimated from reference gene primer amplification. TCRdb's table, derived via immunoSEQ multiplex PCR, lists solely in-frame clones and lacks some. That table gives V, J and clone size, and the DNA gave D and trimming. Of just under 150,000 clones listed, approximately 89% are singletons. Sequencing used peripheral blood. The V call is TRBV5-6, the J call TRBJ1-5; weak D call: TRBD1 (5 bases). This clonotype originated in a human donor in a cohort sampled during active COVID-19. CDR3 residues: CASSLEGLGAQHF. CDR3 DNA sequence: TGTGCCAGCAGCTTGGAAGGGTTAGGGGCCCAGCATTTT.